The 21 T cell receptor beta chains below were found in one sample sequenced in a study of T cell responses to AZD1222 COVID-19 vaccine (dated by TCRdb to the early 2020s). The protocol used for the library was the immunoSEQ multiplex PCR assay. TCRdb holds this immuneACCESS table with in-frame rearrangements only. Some clones are missing; in checked studies, unresolved V genes explain under half, and the rest has no known cause. The sample table contains 120,000 or so clones; only one count was recorded for 85% to 95% of them. Of the sample, approximately 5% is held by the ten largest clones. This specimen's time point label, per the study, means: about 28 days (+/-7) after the second vaccine dose. The sequences come from peripheral blood, collected 28 days after the second AZD1222 dose. The receptors were sampled from an adult who received the AZD1222 COVID-19 vaccine.

The rearrangement links TRBV4-1 to TRBJ2-3; TRBD2 matches at 7 bases. Germline trimming cut 1 base from V and 3 bases from J; bases unmatched to any gene: 10. The CDR3 is 17 residues long. Germline values: CDR1 MGHRA, CDR2 YSYEKL. CDR3 DNA sequence: TGCGCCAGCAGCCAAGCTCGGGATAACGGGAGGACAGATACGCAGTATTTT. Its translation is CASSQARDNGRTDTQYF.

CDR3 protein: CASSPGTRVDYEQYF. For the CDR3, the DNA is TGTGCCAGCAGTCCCGGGACTAGAGTCGACTACGAGCAGTACTTC. This chain joins TRBV5-4 and TRBJ2-7; 8 bases fit TRBD2. J was trimmed by 3 bases and V by 5 bases; bases with no gene match: 10. CDR3 size: 15 residues. Germline V gives CDR1 SGHNT, CDR2 YYREEE (reference sequence).

The rearrangement joins TRBV6-2 or TRBV6-3 to TRBJ2-5; D possibly corresponds to TRBD1 (6 bases). The germline gives CDR1 MNHEY, CDR2 SVGEGT. The CDR3 sequence is 16 residues long. V dropped 0 bases and J dropped 2 bases, with 13 bases sitting between them. CDR3 nucleotides: TGTGCCAGCAGTTACTCGATCTCAGGGGTGCAAGAGACCCAGTACTTC. It encodes CASSYSISGVQETQYF.

This chain uses TRBV7-2 with TRBJ1-2, with 10 bases aligning to TRBD1. The germline gives CDR1 SGHTA, CDR2 FQGNSA. The CDR3 totals 15 residues. V dropped 1 base and J dropped 5; count of bases not matched to a gene: 4. The CDR3 region is CASSLVGTGEYGYTF. As DNA, the CDR3 is TGTGCCAGCAGCTTAGTGGGGACAGGGGAATATGGCTACACCTTC.

This chain uses TRBV19 with TRBJ1-4, with D perhaps matching TRBD1 (6 bases). This CDR3 comprises 14 residues. V lost 6 bases to trimming and J lost 3 bases, with 11 bases between them. Germline assignment: CDR1 LNHDA and CDR2 SQIVND (reference sequence). CDR3 sequence (DNA): TGTGCCAGTAGCCAGGGGCGGGCTAATGAAAAACTGTTTTTT. This sequence encodes CASSQGRANEKLFF.

The V gene is TRBV20-1, the J gene TRBJ2-1, with 10 positions matching TRBD1. This CDR3 has 13 amino acids. CDR1 is DFQATT and CDR2 is SNEGSKA in the germline V gene (reference sequence). V trimming: 3 bases; J trimming: 6 bases; junction bases outside the gene matches: 2. The CDR3 loop reads CSASGTGVNEQFF. Written as DNA, the CDR3 is TGCAGTGCTAGTGGGACAGGGGTCAATGAGCAGTTCTTC.

V and J are TRBV14 and TRBJ2-1; D could derive from TRBD1 or TRBD2 (6 bases each). The germline V gene encodes CDR1 SGHDN and CDR2 FVKESK. CDR3 size: 18 residues. Trimming took off 1 base at V and 2 bases at J, with 18 bases between the two ends. The CDR3 spells CASSQGLTRGPTYNEQFF. CDR3 nucleotides: TGTGCCAGCAGCCAAGGCCTGACTCGGGGGCCTACCTACAATGAGCAGTTCTTC. The variable domain in full, completed from reference TRBV14 and TRBJ2-1, reads EAGVTQFPSHSVIEKGQTVTLRCDPISGHDNLYWYRRVMGKEIKFLLHFVKESKQDESGMPNNRFLAERTGGTYSTLKVQPAELEDSGVYFCASSQGLTRGPTYNEQFFGPGTRLTVL.

V gene TRBV4-3 combines with J gene TRBJ1-4; 8 nucleotides align to TRBD1. Germline V gene sequence: CDR1 LGHNA, CDR2 YSLEER. This CDR3 has 16 amino acids. The J segment lost 4 bases and the V segment lost 5 bases, leaving 9 bases of the junction unmatched. Here the CDR3 DNA reads TGCGCCAGCAGCACCCGACAGGGGATGGGTAATGAAAAACTGTTTTTT. This translates into CASSTRQGMGNEKLFF.

This chain links TRBV5-6 with TRBJ1-1, with D unclear. V lost 1 base and J 0 bases, leaving 1 base between the germline ends. This CDR3 is built from 12 residues. Per the germline V gene, CDR1 is SGHDT and CDR2 is YYEEEE. The CDR3 nucleotides are TGTGCCAGCAGCTTGATGAACACTGAAGCTTTCTTT. This gives the protein CASSLMNTEAFF.

This rearrangement joins TRBV7-2 to TRBJ1-5, with 7 bases lining up with TRBD1. Germline V lookup: CDR1 SGHTA, CDR2 FQGNSA. The CDR3 is made up of 13 amino acids. The V and J ends lost 3 bases and 5 bases, in that order; junction bases with no gene match: 1. The CDR3 is CASSFDRDQPQHF. Here the CDR3 DNA reads TGTGCCAGCAGCTTCGACAGGGATCAGCCCCAGCATTTT. Supplemented by reference TRBV7-2 and TRBJ1-5, the full variable domain reads GAGVSQSPSNKVTEKGKDVELRCDPISGHTALYWYRQSLGQGLEFLIYFQGNSAPDKSGLPSDRFSAERTGGSVSTLTIQRTQQEDSAVYLCASSFDRDQPQHFGDGTRLSIL.

The CDR3 is CASSLTGRREKLFF. CDR3 DNA: TGTGCCAGCAGTCTGACAGGGCGGCGAGAAAAACTGTTTTTT. The chain is built from TRBV27 and TRBJ1-4; 7 bases align to TRBD1. This CDR3 has 14 amino acids. The V and J ends lost 5 bases and 8 bases, in that order; junction bases with no gene match: 8. Germline lookup yields CDR1 MNHEY and CDR2 SMNVEV (reference sequence).

The V call is TRBV27, the J call TRBJ1-2; D is ambiguous. Trimming took 0 bases from V and 5 from J, leaving 16 bases between them. This CDR3 spans 16 amino acids. Per the germline V gene, CDR1 is MNHEY and CDR2 is SMNVEV (reference sequence). The CDR3: CASSLSPRAALYGYTF. CDR3 DNA: TGTGCCAGCAGTTTATCCCCTCGGGCGGCTCTATATGGCTACACCTTC.

This clone was recorded only once. V is TRBV15 and J is TRBJ1-6; weak D call: TRBD1 (6 bases). The CDR3 spans 15 residues. Germline V gene lookup returns CDR1 LNHNV and CDR2 YYDKDF (reference sequence). V was trimmed by 6 bases and J by 6 bases, leaving 15 bases between them. The DNA of the CDR3 is TGTGCCACCAGTGGGGCAGGGGTCGGTAATTCACCCCTCCACTTT. The encoded protein is CATSGAGVGNSPLHF.

The chain employs TRBV7-2 and TRBJ2-7; D is perhaps TRBD1 or TRBD2 (5 bases each). Trimming shortened V by 4 bases and J by 5 bases, and 15 bases separated the two germline ends. Germline CDR1 is SGHTA and CDR2 is FQGNSA. There are 14 residues in the CDR3. The CDR3 sequence is CASSSRRRGDEQYF. For the CDR3, the DNA is TGTGCCAGCAGCTCTAGAAGGCGAGGGGACGAGCAGTACTTC.

The chain carries TRBV19 and TRBJ1-2; D ambiguous. The ends were cut back, 3 bases at V and 2 bases at J, with 10 bases in the middle. Germline CDR1 reads LNHDA; CDR2 reads SQIVND (reference sequence). The CDR3 extends over 14 amino acids. The CDR3, as DNA: TGTGCCAGTAGTATTGGGGAGTTAAACTATGGCTACACCTTC. The encoded protein is CASSIGELNYGYTF.

V usage is TRBV2 and J usage is TRBJ1-4; D uncertain. CDR1 and CDR2 from the germline V gene are SNHLY and FYNNEI. The CDR3 contains 15 residues. V lost 8 bases and J lost 2, with 15 bases in between. As DNA, the CDR3 is TGTGCCAGCGCCTCGGAGGCGGCCACTAATGAAAAACTGTTTTTT. It translates to CASASEAATNEKLFF.

The V and J genes are TRBV28 and TRBJ2-2; 7 positions agree with TRBD1. The CDR3 contains 15 residues. Losses at the gene ends were 6 bases for V and 4 bases for J; bases not matched to a gene: 8. Germline V gene sequence: CDR1 MDHEN, CDR2 SYDVKM. CDR3 DNA sequence: TGTGCCAGCAGGCGACAGGGAGCTCTCACCGGGGAGCTGTTTTTT. This translates into CASRRQGALTGELFF. The variable domain in full, with the rest retrieved from reference TRBV28 and TRBJ2-2, is DVKVTQSSRYLVKRTGEKVFLECVQDMDHENMFWYRQDPGLGLRLIYFSYDVKMKEKGDIPEGYSVSREKKERFSLILESASTNQTSMYLCASRRQGALTGELFFGEGSRLTVL.

This chain joins TRBV7-2 and TRBJ2-3; D gene unclear. CDR1 SGHTA and CDR2 FQGNSA come from the germline V gene. CDR3 length equals 13 residues. Deletions cut 2 bases from V and 4 bases from J, with 7 bases between. CDR3 sequence (DNA): TGTGCCAGCAGCTTAAGGGTGGCAGATACGCAGTATTTT. This gives the protein CASSLRVADTQYF.

This rearrangement joins TRBV6-5 to TRBJ2-7, with D uncertain. Trimming shortened V by 4 bases and J by 1 base, and 8 bases separated the two germline ends. CDR3 length equals 13 residues. Germline assignment: CDR1 MNHEY and CDR2 SVGAGI. CDR3 DNA: TGTGCCAGCAGTTTCGGCTGGTCCTACGAGCAGTACTTC. Amino acids: CASSFGWSYEQYF.

V is TRBV4-3 and J is TRBJ1-4; D unclear. The CDR3 has 16 amino acids. Germline V gene sequence: CDR1 LGHNA, CDR2 YSLEER. Trimming removed 0 bases from V and 5 bases from J, with 13 bases in between. The CDR3 nucleotides read TGCGCCAGCAGCCAAGATCGGCTAATTTCGAATGAAAAACTGTTTTTT. Translated: CASSQDRLISNEKLFF.

V gene TRBV18 combines with J gene TRBJ2-7; D may be TRBD1 (5 bases). Trimming took off 0 bases at V and 6 bases at J, with 9 bases between the two ends. Germline assignment: CDR1 KGHSH and CDR2 LQKENI. CDR3 length: 13 amino acids. The DNA for the CDR3 is TGTGCCAGCTCACCACCGATGCAGGGCGAGCAGTACTTC. Residues: CASSPPMQGEQYF.